These 11 T cell receptor beta chains came from one sample sequenced in a study of cytotoxic CD8 clonotypes in ibrutinib-treated CLL (dated by TCRdb to about 2021). Sample time point, as interpreted from the label and publication: 12 months on ibrutinib. Receptor libraries were prepared by the immunoSEQ multiplex PCR assay. Here the immuneACCESS table is served through TCRdb, limited to in-frame sequences with V and J called. Missing clones are a known gap in these copies; in checked studies unresolved V genes cover under half, and the rest lacks a known reason. Here the sample has roughly 220,000 clones; about four fifths occur a single time. The ten largest clones add up to roughly 10% of the sample. The sequencing used PBMCs, collected after 12 months of ibrutinib treatment. These receptors all come from a human donor with chronic lymphocytic leukemia.

The rearrangement joins TRBV4-1 to TRBJ1-1; weak D call: TRBD1 (5 bases). The CDR3 runs to 16 residues. Trimming left V 1 base short and J 1 base short, with 13 bases between. Germline CDR1 MGHRA, CDR2 YSYEKL. This CDR3 is CASSQVVRTQNTEAFF. CDR3 DNA: TGCGCCAGCAGCCAAGTCGTCAGGACACAGAACACTGAAGCTTTCTTT.

This clone was counted a few times. The rearrangement uses TRBV7-9 and TRBJ2-7; 8 bases are a match to TRBD1. V lost 5 bases and J lost 7; bases outside the gene matches: 10. CDR1 and CDR2 (germline): SEHNR, FQNEAQ (reference sequence). CDR3 length: 14 amino acids. The CDR3 DNA reads as TGTGCCAGCAGCCCTCAGGGGGCCCCTTGGGAGCAGTACTTC. Its protein is CASSPQGAPWEQYF.

This chain connects TRBV2 to TRBJ2-2; D is ambiguous. CDR1 is SNHLY and CDR2 is FYNNEI in the germline V gene. V dropped 3 bases and J dropped 0 bases, with 8 bases sitting between them. This CDR3 is 15 amino acids long. CDR3 in DNA: TGTGCCAGCAGTGATAGTAGGGCGAACACCGGGGAGCTGTTTTTT. This codes for CASSDSRANTGELFF.

This rearrangement joins TRBV27 to TRBJ2-3; 7 bases agree with TRBD1. Germline CDR1 MNHEY, CDR2 SMNVEV (reference sequence). V lost 6 bases, J lost 0 bases, and 3 bases stayed unmatched. The CDR3 is 14 residues long. The DNA for the CDR3 is TGTGCCAGCAGATTACAGGGGAGCACAGATACGCAGTATTTT. This encodes CASRLQGSTDTQYF.

This clone was counted at least ten times. The rearrangement joins TRBV29-1 to TRBJ1-2; D uncertain. Trimming pared 4 bases from V and 5 bases from J, leaving 11 bases between. This CDR3 has 12 residues. CDR1 and CDR2 (germline): SQVTM, ANQGSEA. The CDR3 bases are TGCAGCGTTGGGAGGGCCGGGTATGGCTACACCTTC. Translation: CSVGRAGYGYTF.

The chain couples TRBV5-1 to TRBJ2-3, with TRBD2 as a possible D gene (5 bases). V lost 2 bases and J 2 bases, leaving 12 bases between the germline ends. Germline V lookup: CDR1 SGHRS, CDR2 YFSETQ. The CDR3 runs 15 residues. For the CDR3, the DNA is TGCGCCAGCAGCTTAGGAGGCTACAACACAGATACGCAGTATTTT. This encodes CASSLGGYNTDTQYF.

The chain links TRBV29-1 to TRBJ1-6; the match to TRBD1 covers 7 bases. This CDR3 contains 13 residues. Trimming removed 5 bases from V and 5 bases from J; junction bases left unmatched: 3. Germline V gene data show CDR1 as SQVTM and CDR2 as ANQGSEA. The CDR3 DNA sequence: TGCAGCGTTCGACAGGGCAATAATTCACCCCTCCACTTT. This encodes CSVRQGNNSPLHF.

This chain uses TRBV6-6 with TRBJ2-5; TRBD2 aligns across 10 bases. There are 14 residues in the CDR3. Unmatched junction bases numbered 0, after V lost 4 bases and J lost 1 base. Germline V gene lookup returns CDR1 MNHNY and CDR2 SVGAGI (reference sequence). The CDR3 DNA follows: TGTGCCAGCAGTTCTAGCGGGGGCCAAGAGACCCAGTACTTC. Protein: CASSSSGGQETQYF.

The chain combines TRBV30 with TRBJ1-3, with TRBD1 as a possible D gene (5 bases). Germline CDR1 and CDR2: GTSNPN and SVGIG (reference sequence). Trimming removed 4 bases from V and 2 bases from J, with 12 bases in between. This CDR3 region has 14 residues. For the CDR3, the DNA is TGTGCCTGGAAGAGGAAGGGGCCTGGAAACACCATATATTTT. Translating gives CAWKRKGPGNTIYF. The entire variable domain, with the rest obtained from reference TRBV30 and TRBJ1-3, is as follows: SQTIHQWPATLVQPVGSPLSLECTVEGTSNPNLYWYRQAAGRGLQLLFYSVGIGQISSEVPQNLSASRPQDRQFILSSKKLLLSDSGFYLCAWKRKGPGNTIYFGEGSWLTVV.

The V and J genes are TRBV5-6 and TRBJ2-1; no definite D call. Trimming left V 0 bases short and J 0 bases short, with 7 bases between. CDR1 and CDR2 from the germline V gene are SGHDT and YYEEEE. The CDR3 runs 15 residues. The CDR3 DNA is TGTGCCAGCAGCTTGGTAAGCAGCTCCTACAATGAGCAGTTCTTC. Residues: CASSLVSSSYNEQFF.

This clone occurred once. This sequence joins TRBV7-8 and TRBJ2-3, with TRBD1 matching over 10 bases. The CDR3 covers 14 residues. Germline values: CDR1 SGHVS, CDR2 FQNEAQ. V gave up 5 bases and J gave up 3 bases; unmatched junction bases: 2. The CDR3 spells CASSRQGATDTQYF. Here the CDR3 DNA reads TGTGCCAGCAGCCGACAGGGGGCAACAGATACGCAGTATTTT.